One and the same sample provided the 7 T cell receptor beta chains below, sequenced in a study of human T cells and chemical hapten exposure. Stated time point: patch test 2, 6 weeks after DPC sensitization. Treatment described: therapeutic diphenylcyclopropenone sensitization with weekly scalp DPC. TCRdb re-analysed the RACE reads in MiXCR, keeping a single row per CDR3 protein. The sample consists of about 350,000 distinct CDR3 sequences, about 6.3% of them appearing once. The specimen comprised whole blood, sampled in connection with sensitization to the hapten diphenylcyclopropenone (DPC). The origin of the receptors is a woman aged 18 to 35 with alopecia areata. Some clones in this sample may be carry-over from other donors' samples.

The chain carries TRBV12-3 or TRBV12-4 and TRBJ2-3; 9 nucleotides agree with TRBD2. This CDR3 has 16 residues. V lost 0 bases to trimming and J lost 7 bases; unmatched junction nucleotides: 8. The CDR3, as DNA: TGTGCCAGCAGTTTAGCGGCGGGGGGGCGTCACCATACGCAGTATTTT. This sequence encodes CASSLAAGGRHHTQYF.

This clonotype appeared a few times. V is TRBV4-2 and J is TRBJ2-7; 8 bases map to TRBD2. There are 15 residues in the CDR3. The V gene's germline CDR1 is LGHNA and CDR2 YNFKEQ. The ends lost 2 bases at V and 5 bases at J; junction bases unmatched: 8. CDR3 in amino acids: CASSQSGLATHEQYF. DNA of the CDR3: TGTGCCAGCAGCCAATCTGGACTAGCAACGCACGAGCAGTACTTC.

The chain joins TRBV5-1 to TRBJ2-3, with 11 bases that match TRBD2. The CDR3 is 16 residues long. Germline V gene lookup returns CDR1 SGHRS and CDR2 YFSETQ. V shed 2 bases, J shed 8 bases, and the junction held 10 bases outside the gene matches. The CDR3 loop reads CASSLEGLAVSSTQYF. CDR3 nucleotides: TGCGCCAGCAGCTTAGAGGGACTAGCGGTGTCATCTACGCAGTATTTT.

This clonotype has just a few counts. The V call is TRBV10-3, the J call TRBJ2-1; 8 nucleotides agree with TRBD2. Germline trimming cut 2 bases from V and 8 bases from J; bases unmatched to any gene: 2. Germline values: CDR1 ENHRY, CDR2 SYGVKD. The CDR3 sequence is 13 residues long. The CDR3 here is CAISEIAGYEQFF. CDR3 DNA: TGTGCCATCAGTGAGATAGCGGGGTATGAGCAGTTCTTC.

The chain links TRBV4-2 to TRBJ2-3; 8 bases align to TRBD2. The germline gives CDR1 LGHNA, CDR2 YNFKEQ. V was pared by 4 bases and J by 5 bases, with 5 bases of the junction left unmatched. The CDR3 is 14 amino acids. The CDR3 bases are TGTGCCAGCAGCCCGGGGGGGCTGGAAGATACGCAGTATTTT. As protein: CASSPGGLEDTQYF.

This clonotype was seen ten or more times. This sequence joins TRBV12-3 or TRBV12-4 and TRBJ1-1; D remains ambiguous. Trimming took off 4 bases at V and 8 bases at J, with 8 bases between the two ends. The CDR3 extends over 11 amino acids. CDR3 nucleotide sequence: TGTGCCAGCAGTTCCCCGGGGGAAGCTTTCTTT. Its protein is CASSSPGEAFF.

This clonotype was observed at least ten times. The V and J genes are TRBV7-9 and TRBJ1-2; D is unresolved. The germline V and J ends were trimmed by 6 bases and 2 bases, with 10 bases remaining between them. The CDR3 has 13 residues. The V gene's germline CDR1 is SEHNR and CDR2 FQNEAQ (reference sequence). The CDR3: CASSRTDNYGYTF. The CDR3 region has the DNA TGTGCCAGCAGTCGGACCGACAACTATGGCTACACCTTC. Combining the CDR3 with reference TRBV7-9 and TRBJ1-2 gives the whole variable domain DTGVSQNPRHKITKRGQNVTFRCDPISEHNRLYWYRQTLGQGPEFLTYFQNEAQLEKSRLLSDRFSAERPKGSFSTLEIQRTEQGDSAMYLCASSRTDNYGYTFGSGTRLTVV.